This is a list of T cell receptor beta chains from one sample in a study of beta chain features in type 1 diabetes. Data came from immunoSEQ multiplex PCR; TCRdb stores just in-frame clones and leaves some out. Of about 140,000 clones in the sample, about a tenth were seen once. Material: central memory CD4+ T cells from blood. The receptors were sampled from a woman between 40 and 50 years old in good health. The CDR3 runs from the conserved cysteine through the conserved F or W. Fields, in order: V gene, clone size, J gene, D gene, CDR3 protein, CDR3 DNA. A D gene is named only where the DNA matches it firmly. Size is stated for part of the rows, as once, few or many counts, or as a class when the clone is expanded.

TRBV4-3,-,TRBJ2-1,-,CASSQDRGSEQFF,TGCGCCAGCAGCCAAGATCGAGGGTCTGAGCAGTTCTTC
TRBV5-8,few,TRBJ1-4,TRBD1,CASSAGTGEHNEKLFF,TGTGCCAGCAGCGCCGGGACAGGAGAGCATAATGAAAAACTGTTTTTT
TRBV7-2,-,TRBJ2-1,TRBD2,CASTSRAGDIYNEQFF,TGTGCCAGCACCTCCCGGGCGGGGGATATTTACAATGAGCAGTTCTTC
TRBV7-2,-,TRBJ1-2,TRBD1,CASSPGQATYYGYTF,TGTGCCAGCAGCCCAGGACAGGCGACCTACTATGGCTACACCTTC
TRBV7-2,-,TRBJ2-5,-,CASSSYETQYF,TGTGCCAGCAGCTCCTACGAGACCCAGTACTTC
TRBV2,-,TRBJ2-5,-,CASSGQGQETQYF,TGTGCCAGCAGTGGGCAGGGGCAAGAGACCCAGTACTTC
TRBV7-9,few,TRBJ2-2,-,CASSLEGRQVTGELFF,TGTGCCAGCAGCTTAGAGGGGAGACAGGTTACCGGGGAGCTGTTTTTT
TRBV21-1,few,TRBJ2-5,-,CASSKEAGRETQYF,TGTGCCAGCAGCAAAGAGGCGGGACGTGAGACCCAGTACTTC
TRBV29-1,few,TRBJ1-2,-,CSVDNEGVGGYTF,TGCAGCGTTGATAACGAGGGGGTGGGGGGCTACACCTTC
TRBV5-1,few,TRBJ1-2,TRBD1,CASSPRQGADGYTF,TGCGCCAGCAGCCCGCGACAGGGGGCTGATGGCTACACCTTC
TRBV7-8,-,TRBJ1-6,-,CASSLVQGLNSPLHF,TGTGCCAGCAGCTTAGTCCAGGGTCTCAATTCACCCCTCCACTTT
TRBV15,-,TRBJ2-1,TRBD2,CATSSQERGNEQFF,TGTGCCACCAGCAGTCAAGAGCGGGGTAATGAGCAGTTCTTC
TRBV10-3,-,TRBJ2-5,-,CAISERGYGETQYF,TGTGCCATCAGTGAAAGGGGCTACGGGGAGACCCAGTACTTC
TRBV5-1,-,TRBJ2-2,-,CASSLNAQELFF,TGCGCCAGCAGCTTGAATGCGCAGGAGCTGTTTTTT
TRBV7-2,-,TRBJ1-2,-,CASRSGQGANYGYTF,TGTGCCAGCAGGAGTGGACAAGGCGCTAACTATGGCTACACCTTC
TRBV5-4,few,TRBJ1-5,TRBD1,CASSLNSATGGNQPQHF,TGTGCCAGCAGCCTTAACTCAGCGACAGGGGGCAATCAGCCCCAGCATTTT
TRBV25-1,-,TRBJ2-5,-,CASSESGGLETQYF,TGTGCCAGCAGTGAATCCGGGGGGCTTGAGACCCAGTACTTC
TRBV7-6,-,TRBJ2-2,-,CASSLYFTANTGELFF,TGTGCCAGCAGCTTATATTTCACAGCGAACACCGGGGAGCTGTTTTTT
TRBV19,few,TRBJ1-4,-,CASSQGVGKGKLFF,TGTGCCAGTAGTCAGGGTGTCGGAAAGGGAAAACTGTTTTTT
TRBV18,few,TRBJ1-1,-,CASSPLRNLGENTEAFF,TGTGCCAGCTCACCACTACGGAATTTAGGGGAGAACACTGAAGCTTTCTTT
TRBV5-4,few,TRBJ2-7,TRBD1,CASSADRGTAQQYF,TGTGCCAGCAGCGCGGACAGGGGCACCGCTCAGCAGTACTTC
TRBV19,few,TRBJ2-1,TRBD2,CASSRSGGASYNEQFF,TGTGCCAGTAGCAGAAGCGGGGGTGCGTCCTACAATGAGCAGTTCTTC
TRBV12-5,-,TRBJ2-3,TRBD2,CASGVGLAVGDTQYF,TGTGCTAGTGGCGTGGGACTAGCGGTCGGGGATACGCAGTATTTT
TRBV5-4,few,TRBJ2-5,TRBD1,CASSPGDRGRETQYF,TGTGCCAGCAGCCCGGGGGACAGGGGGCGAGAGACCCAGTACTTC
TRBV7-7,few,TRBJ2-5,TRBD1,CASSFSRYQAGTGAGQETQYF,TGTGCTAGCAGCTTCTCCCGATACCAAGCTGGGACAGGGGCAGGGCAAGAGACCCAGTACTTC